This T cell receptor (beta chain) was sequenced for a study of cytomegalovirus exposure and HLA in healthy donors (dated by TCRdb to about 2017). Regarding the complete study: According to a later analysis, one platform produced both the roughly 130 validation repertoires and the 730 or so repertoires of the first cohort. The study was designed to test whether signatures of past pathogen exposure could be identified by cataloging public T cell receptors. A separate validation cohort of over a hundred different subjects was used in addition to the 666-subject first cohort. To predict cytomegalovirus infection status, the study combined high-throughput TCR immunosequencing, statistical association of individual TCRs with disease status, and machine learning. Overall study results and their limits: A later analysis found that TCRs clustered in the first cohort also tended to co-occur in the 120 validation repertoires, with 90% to 95% of cluster scores above 0. The study gave a list of about 170 TCR beta chains associated with cytomegalovirus. According to the authors, the approach could potentially be generalized to other disease states and immunological phenotypes. The classifier was reported to diagnose cytomegalovirus status with high specificity and sensitivity in both the original and validation cohorts. In vitro tests confirmed that a few of the cytomegalovirus-associated TCR beta chains recognize cytomegalovirus antigens. A later analysis lacked HLA typing for the validation cohort, so it scored co-occurrence in that cohort across all 120 or so repertoires. Most TCR sequences were seen in very few donors, while some public TCRs were found in many individuals.

Reading from cysteine to phenylalanine, the CDR3 counts 15 amino acids. Of all the DNA, just the CDR3 is kept, 45 bases in frame from base 1. From V the trimming removes 2 bases and from J it removes 7 bases, while the gene matches leave 1 base of the junction unaccounted for. The germline V gene (reference sequence) sets CDR1 to MNHEY and CDR2 to SMNVEV. A remark on this clone: This clone's antigen is unknown. There are no base qualities to consult, and no much larger clone falls within one base.

The donors were included in the validation cohort of over a hundred subjects, a group kept apart from the roughly 670-subject first cohort. Library creation used the immunoSEQ multiplex PCR assay. Concerning the study's data processing: A statistical classification framework was built for diagnosing cytomegalovirus status from the catalog of TCR beta chain sequences. The source is immuneACCESS, and TCRdb retained only in-frame sequences with V and J called. Part of the clones is not carried over; for the studies checked, unresolved V genes explain less than half of this, and the remainder is unexplained. That table is the source of V, J and clone size, and D and trimming were worked out from the DNA. For this sample the table gives around 120,000 clones, of which approximately 90% were detected only once. The ten largest clones represent under 6.5% of the sample.

The TCR was taken from a woman under 30 in good health and CMV-seropositive. The rearranged chain carries TRBV27 and TRBJ2-1, with TRBD2 matching 14 junction bases. Sample: PBMCs. The DNA reads as follows: TGTGCCAGCAGTTTAGGGACTAGCGGGAGTAATGAGCAGTTCTTC. Its translation is CASSLGTSGSNEQFF.